The 27 T cell receptor beta chains listed next were all sequenced from one sample in a study of blood T cell repertoires in COVID-19. The method was immunoSEQ multiplex PCR; TCRdb's version includes in-frame clones alone and lacks a portion of them. The profile covers about 220,000 clones, with approximately 85% appearing a single time and about 4.8% taken by the ten largest. The sample consisted of peripheral blood. The receptor set was obtained from a woman between 65 and 79 years old with COVID-19, enrolled during active disease.

This clone was counted once. The chain links TRBV5-1 to TRBJ2-1; 8 bases match TRBD1. Trimming at V came to 4 bases and at J to 5 bases, leaving 11 bases not matched to a gene. The CDR3 has 16 residues. Per germline, CDR1 SGHRS and CDR2 YFSETQ. The CDR3 reads CASSPETGTGHNEQFF. The CDR3 DNA reads TGCGCCAGCAGCCCGGAAACCGGGACAGGTCACAATGAGCAGTTCTTC.

The chain combines TRBV12-3 or TRBV12-4 with TRBJ1-2; perhaps TRBD1 as D (6 bases). V was cut by 6 bases and J by 5 bases, with 13 bases left in between. CDR3 length: 13 amino acids. The CDR3 DNA follows: TGTGCCAGCAGCCCAACAGGGCCTTATGGCTACACCTTC. This sequence encodes CASSPTGPYGYTF.

The chain combines TRBV19 with TRBJ1-4; 11 bases line up with TRBD1. Losses at the gene ends were 5 bases for V and 8 bases for J; bases not matched to a gene: 7. This CDR3 spans 15 amino acids. CDR1 and CDR2 (germline): LNHDA, SQIVND (reference sequence). The CDR3 spells CASSSRTGGGEKLFF. DNA of the CDR3: TGTGCCAGTAGTTCACGGACAGGGGGCGGAGAAAAACTGTTTTTT.

V is TRBV5-1 and J is TRBJ1-4, with 9 bases identical to TRBD1. CDR1 SGHRS and CDR2 YFSETQ come from the germline V gene. The CDR3 is 14 amino acids. The trim removed 0 bases at V and 13 bases at J, leaving 7 bases unmatched. This CDR3 is CASSLAGQGSRLFF. The CDR3 DNA follows: TGCGCCAGCAGCTTGGCGGGACAGGGAAGTAGACTGTTTTTT. The whole variable domain, remainder taken from reference TRBV5-1 and TRBJ1-4, is KAGVTQTPRYLIKTRGQQVTLSCSPISGHRSVSWYQQTPGQGLQFLFEYFSETQRNKGNFPGRFSGRQFSNSRSEMNVSTLELGDSALYLCASSLAGQGSRLFFGSGTQLSVL.

The gene calls are TRBV7-2 and TRBJ2-1; the D gene is possibly TRBD2 (6 bases). CDR1 and CDR2 (germline): SGHTA, FQGNSA. Trimming removed 2 bases from V and 5 bases from J, with 10 bases in between. The CDR3 contains 14 residues. The CDR3: CASSLTGAHNEQFF. As DNA, the CDR3 is TGTGCCAGCAGCTTAACGGGAGCTCACAATGAGCAGTTCTTC.

The chain links TRBV7-3 to TRBJ2-2; weak D call: TRBD2 (6 bases). The CDR3 extends over 17 amino acids. Germline CDR1 reads SGHTA; CDR2 reads FQGTGA. The V gene lost 0 bases and the J gene lost 1 base, with 12 bases spanning the gap. In DNA, the CDR3 is TGTGCCAGCAGCTTAACCCCCGGGGGAATGAACACCGGGGAGCTGTTTTTT. As protein: CASSLTPGGMNTGELFF.

V is TRBV6-5 and J is TRBJ1-3; 7 positions match TRBD1. Germline V lookup: CDR1 MNHEY, CDR2 SVGAGI. V dropped 8 bases and J dropped 2; count of bases not matched to a gene: 3. The CDR3 sequence is 13 residues long. CDR3 in DNA: TGTGCCAGCCTTACAGGGGCTGGAAACACCATATATTTT. Protein: CASLTGAGNTIYF.

The chain links TRBV28 to TRBJ2-2; the D gene is possibly TRBD2 (6 bases). From germline, CDR1 is MDHEN and CDR2 SYDVKM. Trimming shortened V by 1 base and J by 5 bases, and 14 bases separated the two germline ends. The CDR3 loop spans 16 amino acids. CDR3 sequence (DNA): TGTGCCAGCAGTTTATATAGTACGGGAGTTACCGGGGAGCTGTTTTTT. It is translated as CASSLYSTGVTGELFF.

This clone was recorded once. The rearrangement joins TRBV10-3 to TRBJ2-1; a weak D match, TRBD2 (5 bases). Germline V gene lookup returns CDR1 ENHRY and CDR2 SYGVKD. CDR3 size: 13 residues. Trimming left V 2 bases short and J 5 bases short, with 7 bases between. CDR3 coding DNA: TGTGCCATCAGTGAGAGAGCGGACAATGAGCAGTTCTTC. Translated, it gives CAISERADNEQFF.

This CDR3 reads CSARHRYQETQYF. For the CDR3, the DNA is TGCAGCGCCAGACACAGGTACCAAGAGACCCAGTACTTC. This chain links TRBV29-1 with TRBJ2-5; D may be TRBD1 (5 bases). The germline gives CDR1 SQVTM, CDR2 ANQGSEA. The V gene lost 7 bases and the J gene lost 0 bases, with 12 bases spanning the gap. The CDR3 extends over 13 amino acids. The complete variable domain, with remaining parts taken from reference TRBV29-1 and TRBJ2-5, reads SAVISQKPSRDICQRGTSLTIQCQVDSQVTMMFWYRQQPGQSLTLIATANQGSEATYESGFVIDKFPISRPNLTFSTLTVSNMSPEDSSIYLCSARHRYQETQYFGPGTRLLVL.

The chain joins TRBV7-2 to TRBJ2-1, with a weak D call TRBD1 (6 bases). CDR1 and CDR2 (germline): SGHTA, FQGNSA. The CDR3 runs 13 residues. Trimming removed 2 bases at V and 7 bases at J, with 9 bases between. The CDR3 protein is CASSLNRANEQFF. The CDR3 DNA is TGTGCCAGCAGCTTAAACAGGGCAAATGAGCAGTTCTTC.

The J gene is TRBJ1-3, the V gene TRBV7-8; D might be TRBD1 (5 bases). This CDR3 contains 16 residues. Trimming took 2 bases from V and 0 from J, leaving 11 bases between them. Germline loops: CDR1 SGHVS, CDR2 FQNEAQ. CDR3 protein: CASSLNRGTSGNTIYF. CDR3 sequence (DNA): TGTGCCAGCAGCTTAAATAGGGGAACCTCTGGAAACACCATATATTTT. The variable domain in full, completed from reference TRBV7-8 and TRBJ1-3, reads GAGVSQSPRYKVAKRGQDVALRCDPISGHVSLFWYQQALGQGPEFLTYFQNEAQLDKSGLPSDRFFAERPEGSVSTLKIQRTQQEDSAVYLCASSLNRGTSGNTIYFGEGSWLTVV.

This clone was detected only a few times. This chain's CDR3 is CASNAQGRFGKLFF. In DNA, the CDR3 is TGTGCCAGCAACGCACAGGGCAGGTTCGGAAAACTGTTTTTT. The chain recombines TRBV6-5 with TRBJ1-4, with a possible D match to TRBD1 (6 bases). CDR1 is MNHEY and CDR2 is SVGAGI in the germline V gene. Trimming pared 7 bases from V and 10 bases from J, leaving 19 bases between. The CDR3 length is 14 residues.

The V gene is TRBV7-8, the J gene TRBJ1-1, with a tentative D call TRBD1 (5 bases). V was trimmed by 5 bases and J by 1 base, leaving 14 bases between them. This CDR3 spans 15 amino acids. Germline V CDR1 and CDR2: SGHVS, FQNEAQ. CDR3 DNA sequence: TGTGCCAGCAGCCCCTCTGAGACAGCGAACACTGAAGCTTTCTTT. Its protein product is CASSPSETANTEAFF.

V and J are TRBV6-2 or TRBV6-3 and TRBJ2-6; D remains unclear. CDR3 length equals 16 residues. The germline CDR1 and CDR2 sequences are MNHEY and SVGEGT. V lost 2 bases, J lost 0 bases, and 8 bases lay in between. The CDR3 DNA sequence: TGTGCCAGCAGTTACCTTCCGAGCTCTGGGGCCAACGTCCTGACTTTC. It yields the protein CASSYLPSSGANVLTF.

The rearrangement links TRBV28 to TRBJ1-3, with a weak D call TRBD1 (6 bases). Looked up from germline, CDR1 is MDHEN and CDR2 is SYDVKM. V lost 2 bases and J lost 0, with 8 bases in between. The CDR3 covers 15 residues. CDR3: CASSLRTVSGNTIYF. As DNA, the CDR3 is TGTGCCAGCAGTTTACGGACAGTCTCTGGAAACACCATATATTTT.

This rearrangement joins TRBV5-5 to TRBJ1-1; D ambiguous. This CDR3 region has 14 residues. Trimming took off 2 bases at V and 0 bases at J, with 8 bases between the two ends. In germline, CDR1 is SGHKS, CDR2 YYEKEE (reference sequence). CDR3 sequence reads: CASSLQIMNTEAFF. DNA of the CDR3: TGTGCCAGCAGCTTACAGATCATGAACACTGAAGCTTTCTTT.

The V and J genes are TRBV3-1 (or the pseudogene TRBV3-2) and TRBJ2-7, with TRBD2 identical over 7 bases. Germline V gives CDR1 LGHDT, CDR2 YNNKEL (reference sequence). Trimming removed 1 base from V and 7 bases from J; junction bases left unmatched: 10. CDR3 length: 15 amino acids. CDR3 coding DNA: TGTGCCAGCAGCCAAGGTTCGGCGGGAGTAGGGGAGCAGTACTTC. Amino acid sequence: CASSQGSAGVGEQYF.

This clone was counted a single time. The V gene is TRBV18, the J gene TRBJ2-3; maybe TRBD2 (5 bases). This CDR3 comprises 14 residues. With 0 bases removed from V and 4 bases from J, the gap between germline ends came to 8 bases. Per the germline V gene, CDR1 is KGHSH and CDR2 is LQKENI. Here the CDR3 DNA reads TGTGCCAGCTCACCACCCAGCGGCTCAGATACGCAGTATTTT. Its protein is CASSPPSGSDTQYF.

The chain employs TRBV18 and TRBJ1-5; unclear D gene. Germline-derived CDR1 and CDR2 are KGHSH and LQKENI. V was trimmed by 3 bases and J by 5 bases, leaving 5 bases between them. CDR3 size: 12 residues. The DNA for the CDR3 is TGTGCCAGCTCACCGGGAGATCAGCCCCAGCATTTT. Amino acids: CASSPGDQPQHF.

This chain's CDR3 is CASSSGGPYEQYF. CDR3 DNA: TGTGCCAGCAGCTCGGGGGGCCCCTACGAGCAGTACTTC. V is TRBV2 and J is TRBJ2-7, with D possibly TRBD2 on 7 matching bases. Germline CDR1 reads SNHLY; CDR2 reads FYNNEI. Trimming stripped 6 bases from V and 2 bases from J, with 11 bases between. This CDR3 has 13 residues.

The rearrangement links TRBV5-6 to TRBJ1-6, with D perhaps matching TRBD1 (6 bases). Trimming cost V 4 bases and J 7 bases, with 12 bases left between them. The CDR3 has 14 residues. From germline, CDR1 is SGHDT and CDR2 YYEEEE. DNA for the CDR3: TGTGCCAGCAGCACCGGACAGCTCAATTCACCCCTCCACTTT. It translates to CASSTGQLNSPLHF.

The chain recombines TRBV6-2 or TRBV6-3 with TRBJ2-3; 10 bases match TRBD2. V shed 4 bases, J shed 2 bases, and the junction held 6 bases outside the gene matches. This CDR3 has 16 residues. Germline V gene data show CDR1 as MNHEY and CDR2 as SVGEGT. CDR3 bases: TGTGCCAGCAGTTTTCTAGCGGGAGAAGTCACAGATACGCAGTATTTT. Its protein product is CASSFLAGEVTDTQYF.

The chain recombines TRBV29-1 with TRBJ2-7; 9 positions match TRBD2. The CDR3 is made up of 16 amino acids. The V and J ends lost 3 bases and 0 bases, in that order; junction bases with no gene match: 9. The germline gives CDR1 SQVTM, CDR2 ANQGSEA. The DNA of the CDR3 is TGCAGCGTTGAGGGATCAGCGGGAGGAGGCTCCTACGAGCAGTACTTC. Translation: CSVEGSAGGGSYEQYF.

The genes are TRBV24-1 and TRBJ2-7; TRBD2 matches 7 bases. V lost 4 bases to trimming and J lost 0 bases; unmatched junction nucleotides: 5. Germline loops: CDR1 KGHDR, CDR2 SFDVKD. This CDR3 contains 15 residues. The CDR3 bases are TGTGCCACCAGTGACTCCAGCGGGAACTCCTACGAGCAGTACTTC. Protein: CATSDSSGNSYEQYF.

This rearrangement joins TRBV7-3 to TRBJ2-2; D ambiguous. With 4 bases removed from V and 7 bases from J, the gap between germline ends came to 10 bases. Germline V gene sequence: CDR1 SGHTA, CDR2 FQGTGA. The CDR3 is 13 amino acids. Here the CDR3 DNA reads TGTGCCAGCAGCTCATCGTCTAGCGGGGAGCTGTTTTTT. Translation: CASSSSSSGELFF.

The chain combines TRBV29-1 with TRBJ1-2; 10 nucleotides align to TRBD1. CDR1 and CDR2 (germline): SQVTM, ANQGSEA. With 7 bases clipped from V and 7 bases from J, the junction kept 15 bases outside the gene matches. The CDR3 length is 15 residues. CDR3 in amino acids: CSAQRDRGQDGGYTF. Written as DNA, the CDR3 is TGCAGCGCTCAAAGGGACAGGGGCCAGGATGGTGGCTACACCTTC.